The clone carrying this TCR beta chain was detected once. Its antigen is not identified. CDR3 length: 15 amino acids. CDR1 and CDR2 from the germline V gene are MNHNS and SASEGT. V shed 4 bases, J shed 10 bases, and the junction held 10 bases outside the gene matches. These data are taken from a study of OX40 agonist ivuxolimab in advanced cancers. Study-level background: Given to patients was ivuxolimab, an agonistic anti-OX40 (CD134) antibody. Dose-escalation patients' cancers were hepatocellular carcinoma, melanoma, renal cell or head and neck cancer.

TCRdb's table, derived via immunoSEQ multiplex PCR, lists solely in-frame clones and lacks some. This sample has 50,000 to 75,000 clones; around nine tenths occur once, and the top ten carry 0.38%. The study, taken as a whole, reports: CD8+ T cells were the subset that, on average, had more expanded clones than CD4+. Clonal expansion from baseline to week 6 occurred in both CD4+ and CD8+ T cells.

Sequenced material: CD4+ or CD8+ T cells sorted from blood, taken in a trial of the OX40 agonist ivuxolimab. V usage is TRBV6-1 and J usage is TRBJ1-6; 7 bases align to TRBD1. This clonotype originated in an adult with an advanced solid tumor such as melanoma, head and neck, liver or kidney cancer. CDR3 sequence reads: CASSGGQLDPSPLHF. The CDR3 bases are TGTGCCAGCAGTGGGGGACAGCTAGACCCCTCACCCCTCCACTTT.